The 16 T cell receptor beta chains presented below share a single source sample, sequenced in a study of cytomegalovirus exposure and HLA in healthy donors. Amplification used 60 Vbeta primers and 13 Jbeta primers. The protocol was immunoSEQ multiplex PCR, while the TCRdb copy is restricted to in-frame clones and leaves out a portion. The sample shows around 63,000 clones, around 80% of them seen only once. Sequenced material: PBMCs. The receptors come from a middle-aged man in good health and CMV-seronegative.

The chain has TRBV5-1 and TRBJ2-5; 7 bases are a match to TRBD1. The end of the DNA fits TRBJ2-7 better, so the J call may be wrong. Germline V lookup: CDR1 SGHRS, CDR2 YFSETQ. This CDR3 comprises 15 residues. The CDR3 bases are TGCGCCAGCAGCCTCAGGGACAGAGGTTCCTACGAGCAGTACTTC. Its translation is CASSLRDRGSYEQYF.

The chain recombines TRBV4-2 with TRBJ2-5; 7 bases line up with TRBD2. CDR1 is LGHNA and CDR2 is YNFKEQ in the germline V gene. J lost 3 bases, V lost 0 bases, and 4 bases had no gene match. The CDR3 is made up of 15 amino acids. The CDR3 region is CASSQDSSGEETQYF. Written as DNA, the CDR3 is TGTGCCAGCAGCCAAGATTCGAGCGGGGAAGAGACCCAGTACTTC.

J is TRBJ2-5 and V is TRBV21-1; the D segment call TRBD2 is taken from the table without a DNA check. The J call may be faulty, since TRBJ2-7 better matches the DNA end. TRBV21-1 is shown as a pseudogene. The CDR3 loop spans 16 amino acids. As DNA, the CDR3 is TGTGCCAGCGGGCAAAGTCATTCCCGGGATCTTTACGAGCAGTACTTC. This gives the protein CASGQSHSRDLYEQYF.

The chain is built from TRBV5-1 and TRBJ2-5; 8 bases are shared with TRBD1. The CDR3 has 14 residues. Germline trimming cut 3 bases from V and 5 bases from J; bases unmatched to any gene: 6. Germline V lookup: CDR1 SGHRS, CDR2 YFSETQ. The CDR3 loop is CASSSRGPGETQYF. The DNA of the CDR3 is TGCGCCAGCAGCTCCAGGGGGCCGGGGGAGACCCAGTACTTC.

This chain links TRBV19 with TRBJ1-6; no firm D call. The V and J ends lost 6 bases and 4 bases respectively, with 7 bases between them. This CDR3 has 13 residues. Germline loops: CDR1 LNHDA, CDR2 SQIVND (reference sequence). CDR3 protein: CASSRNYNSPLHF. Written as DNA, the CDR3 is TGTGCCAGTAGCAGGAATTATAATTCACCCCTCCACTTT.

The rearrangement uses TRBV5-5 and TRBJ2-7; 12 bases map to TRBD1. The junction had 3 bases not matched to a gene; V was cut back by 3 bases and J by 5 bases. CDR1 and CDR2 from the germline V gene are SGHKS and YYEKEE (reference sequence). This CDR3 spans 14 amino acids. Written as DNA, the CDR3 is TGTGCCAGCAGCTCGGGACAGGGGGCTGACGAGCAGTACTTC. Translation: CASSSGQGADEQYF.

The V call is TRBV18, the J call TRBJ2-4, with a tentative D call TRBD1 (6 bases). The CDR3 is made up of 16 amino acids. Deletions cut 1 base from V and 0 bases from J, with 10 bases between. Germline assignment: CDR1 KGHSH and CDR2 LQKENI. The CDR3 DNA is TGTGCCAGCTCACCACTGGACAGCATAGCCAAAAACATTCAGTACTTC. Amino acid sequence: CASSPLDSIAKNIQYF.

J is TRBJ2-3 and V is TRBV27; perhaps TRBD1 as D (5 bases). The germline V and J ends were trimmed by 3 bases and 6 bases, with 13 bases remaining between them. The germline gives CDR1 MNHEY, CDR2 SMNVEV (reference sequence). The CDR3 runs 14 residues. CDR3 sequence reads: CASSFRAGYDTQYF. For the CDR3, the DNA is TGTGCCAGCAGTTTTCGGGCAGGGTACGATACGCAGTATTTT.

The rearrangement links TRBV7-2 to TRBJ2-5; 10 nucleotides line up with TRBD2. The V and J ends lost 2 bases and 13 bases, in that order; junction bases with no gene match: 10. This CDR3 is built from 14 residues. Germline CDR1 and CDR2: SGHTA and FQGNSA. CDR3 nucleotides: TGTGCCAGCAGCTTAATCAGCGGGGGGGCCTGGCTGTACTTC. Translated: CASSLISGGAWLYF.

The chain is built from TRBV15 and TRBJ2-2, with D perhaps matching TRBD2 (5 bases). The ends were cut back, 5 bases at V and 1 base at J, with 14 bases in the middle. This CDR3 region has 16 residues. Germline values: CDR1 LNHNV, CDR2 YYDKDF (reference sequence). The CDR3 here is CATSGVYAGNTGELFF. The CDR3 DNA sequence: TGTGCCACCAGCGGAGTGTACGCGGGGAACACCGGGGAGCTGTTTTTT.

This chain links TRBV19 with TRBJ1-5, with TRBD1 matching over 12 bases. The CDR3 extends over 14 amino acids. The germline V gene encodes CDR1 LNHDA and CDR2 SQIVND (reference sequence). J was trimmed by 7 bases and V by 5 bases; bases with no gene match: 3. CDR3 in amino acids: CASSLGTGGQPQHF. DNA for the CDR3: TGTGCCAGTAGTCTCGGGACAGGGGGCCAGCCCCAGCATTTT.

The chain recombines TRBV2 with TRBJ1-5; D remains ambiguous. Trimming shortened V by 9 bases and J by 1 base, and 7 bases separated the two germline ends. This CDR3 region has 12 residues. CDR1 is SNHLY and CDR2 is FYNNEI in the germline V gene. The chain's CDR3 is CASRQSNQPQHF. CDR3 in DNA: TGTGCCAGTCGTCAGAGCAATCAGCCCCAGCATTTT.

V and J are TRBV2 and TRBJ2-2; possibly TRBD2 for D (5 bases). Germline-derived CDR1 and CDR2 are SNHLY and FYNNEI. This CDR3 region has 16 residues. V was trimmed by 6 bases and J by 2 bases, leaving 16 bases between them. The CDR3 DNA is TGTGCCAGCAGGAGCCCCGGGATTCTAAACACCGGGGAGCTGTTTTTT. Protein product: CASRSPGILNTGELFF.

CDR3 protein: CASSQVALAGAAYEQYF. CDR3 in DNA: TGCGCCAGCAGCCAAGTGGCACTAGCGGGAGCTGCGTACGAGCAGTACTTC. The rearrangement links TRBV4-1 to TRBJ2-7, with TRBD2 matching over 11 bases. Trimming cost V 1 base and J 4 bases; bases outside gene matches: 9. The CDR3 length is 17 residues. The germline V gene has CDR1 MGHRA and CDR2 YSYEKL.

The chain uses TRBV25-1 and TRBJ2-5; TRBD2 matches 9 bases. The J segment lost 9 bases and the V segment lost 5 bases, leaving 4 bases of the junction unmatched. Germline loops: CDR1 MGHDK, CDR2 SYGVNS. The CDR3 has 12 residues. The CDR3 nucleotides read TGTGCCAGCAGTCTCGCGGGAGGGCCCCAGTACTTC. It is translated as CASSLAGGPQYF.

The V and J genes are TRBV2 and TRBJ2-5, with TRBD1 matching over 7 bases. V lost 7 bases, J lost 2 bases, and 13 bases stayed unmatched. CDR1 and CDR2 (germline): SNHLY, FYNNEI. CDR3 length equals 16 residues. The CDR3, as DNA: TGTGCCAGCACCCTGGTAGGGGGCCGTCTACAAGAGACCCAGTACTTC. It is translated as CASTLVGGRLQETQYF.